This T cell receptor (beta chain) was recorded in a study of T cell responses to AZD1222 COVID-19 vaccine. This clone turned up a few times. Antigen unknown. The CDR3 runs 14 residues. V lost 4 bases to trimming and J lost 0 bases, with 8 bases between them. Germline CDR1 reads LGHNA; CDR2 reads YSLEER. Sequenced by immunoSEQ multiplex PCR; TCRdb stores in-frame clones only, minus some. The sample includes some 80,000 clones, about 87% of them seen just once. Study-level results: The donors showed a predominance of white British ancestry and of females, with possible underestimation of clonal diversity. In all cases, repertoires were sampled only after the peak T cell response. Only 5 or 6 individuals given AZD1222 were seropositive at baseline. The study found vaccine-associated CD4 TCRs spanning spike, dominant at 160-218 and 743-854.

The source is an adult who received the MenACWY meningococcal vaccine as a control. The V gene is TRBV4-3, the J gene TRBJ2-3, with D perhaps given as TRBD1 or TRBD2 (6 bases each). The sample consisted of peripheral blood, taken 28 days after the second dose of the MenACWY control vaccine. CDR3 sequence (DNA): TGCGCCAGCAGCCGGGGGGCTAGCACAGATACGCAGTATTTT. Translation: CASSRGASTDTQYF.